The subject of this entry is one TCR beta chain. Its binding antigen is unknown. No base quality information exists; no much larger clone differs at one position. In the germline V gene, CDR1 corresponds to SQVTM and CDR2 to ANQGSEA. Cut back by 6 bases and 7 bases, the V and J ends lie 16 bases apart. Reading from cysteine to phenylalanine, the CDR3 counts 13 amino acids. The DNA shown is the 39-base CDR3, in frame from base 1. The cohort comprised 666 healthy bone marrow donors. Cohort members were all nominally healthy when sampled, although unrecorded immune exposures were likely present. The donor tested CMV seropositive, placing the donor among the roughly 270 seropositive members of the cohort. Each donor provided a peripheral blood sample, and peripheral blood mononuclear cells were used for TCR beta sequencing. The Qiagen DNeasy Blood Extraction Kit was used to extract genomic DNA from the blood cell samples.

The entry originates in a study of cytomegalovirus exposure and HLA in healthy donors (dated by TCRdb to 2016 to 2017). The study in broad terms: According to an earlier analysis of around 600 of the donors, 200 million or so T cells yielded some 120 million unique TCR beta sequences and 250 to 350 Gb of sequence data. The number of typed donors differed by locus: about 620-640 for A, B, C, DRB1 and DQB1; 522 for DQA1; around 610 for DPA1; and about 450 for DPB1. An earlier analysis of around 580 of the donors used high-throughput TCR beta sequencing to judge whether each TCR beta V gene segment behaved as functional or pseudogenic. A later genetic analysis took genome-wide SNP genotypes for about 60% of the roughly 670 donors and used that subset as a discovery cohort. A later analysis re-analyzed previously published TCR beta repertoires from approximately 670 donors and added high-resolution HLA genotyping to study TCR occurrence patterns. The later analysis used no new phenotypic data to find candidate immune exposures, relying instead on TCR beta sequences and their occurrence across donors. An early release that covered fewer than 750 HLA-typed donors contained around 300 gigabases of sequencing data and tens of millions of unique TCR sequences. The study aimed to test whether signatures of past pathogen exposure could be identified by cataloging public T cell receptors. Among under 450 genotyped donors of the cohort, an average of 235,054 unique TCR beta nucleotide sequences were sequenced per donor, approximately 20% of them non-productive. HLA typing included class I and class II loci at four-digit resolution. Every repertoire in the discovery cohort had been generated on one and the same sequencing platform. Roughly 5 DR-DQ haplotypes were handled as single units for association and clustering because linkage in the cohort was strong. Alongside the repertoire data, information on donor age, sex, ethnicity and CMV serostatus was compiled. Along with the approximately 700-subject first cohort, a separate validation cohort of over a hundred different subjects was used. High-throughput TCR immunosequencing, statistical association of individual TCRs with disease status, and machine learning were combined to predict cytomegalovirus infection status. Of the 398 genotyped donors, over 70% fell in the genetic ancestry cluster associated with self-reported Caucasian donors. The study profiled the T cell repertoires of about 720 subjects by immunosequencing and related them to cytomegalovirus serostatus.

General findings and caveats noted by the study authors: This cohort had only TCR beta chains sequenced, and the lack of alpha or paired-chain data limited which features could be detected. In a later analysis, most CMV-associated TCR beta chains were found to appear HLA-restricted, with HLA associations seemingly driven largely by CMV exposure. In a later analysis, TCR association rates were found to vary across HLA loci, with the most associated TCRs seen for DRB1 alleles and the fewest for HLA-C alleles. In an earlier analysis of more than 450 of the donors, most TCR beta V segments were observed in productive rearrangements about 90% or about 30% of the time, broadly matching IMGT annotations. A later analysis reported that several top co-occurrence clusters appeared linked to parvovirus B19, influenza, CMV and Epstein-Barr virus. Because counts were too low, roughly 16 rarely observed V segments, including chromosome 9 orphons, were excluded from the earlier analysis of about 500 of the donors. It was suggested by the authors that the approach could potentially be generalized to other disease states and immunological phenotypes. Because the 87-base-pair reads could not distinguish some IMGT-functional V segments, including TRBV6-2 and TRBV6-3, those segments were excluded. At a false discovery rate of 0.05, a later analysis linked fewer than 20,000 TCR beta sequences to specific HLA alleles. A further reported finding was that TCR beta sequences accurately predicted the HLA-A and HLA-B alleles for most subjects in the first cohort. In a later genetic analysis, a missense DCLRE1C variant was associated with V-gene and J-gene trimming of TCR beta chains, and the association was replicated in an independent cohort. Sequencing depth was assumed to be roughly uniform across donors in the presence/absence analyses, though that assumption may not hold. While some public TCRs were present in many individuals, most TCR sequences turned up only very rarely across donors. Correlated functional status among segregating V segments might be attributable to linkage disequilibrium, but an unknown experimental factor could not be ruled out. The classifier was reported to diagnose cytomegalovirus status with high specificity and sensitivity in both the original and validation cohorts. The study listed 150 to 200 TCR beta chains as associated with cytomegalovirus. A group of highly shared sequence variants was considered likely to be a technical artifact of the sequencing pipeline. When HLA alleles, especially DR and DQ, strongly co-occurred, attributing TCR associations to individual alleles was difficult. Compared with the approximately 670-donor mean, donors in an Asian-associated ancestry cluster had fewer N-insertions in productive TCRs, according to a later genetic analysis. Because HLA typing was unavailable for some donors at each locus, only the typed subset was used in association tests. Three of the identified cytomegalovirus-associated TCR beta chains were confirmed in vitro to be specific for cytomegalovirus antigens. In a later analysis, HLA-associated TCR beta chains showed more clonal expansion and lower generation probabilities than non-associated chains that were equally common. Immune exposure information for the cohort was limited to CMV serostatus.

Libraries were prepared through the immunoSEQ multiplex PCR assay. The multiplex PCR relied on a mix of 60 forward primers for TCR Vbeta segments and 13 reverse primers for TCR Jbeta segments. The CDR3 region of rearranged TCR beta genes was amplified from genomic DNA by a multiplex PCR assay. The amplified TCR beta libraries were sequenced on the Illumina HiSeq System as 87-base-pair reads. On the study's bioinformatics: Across the roughly 640 repertoires, a later analysis counted roughly 77 million unique TCR beta chains, approximately 10 million of which were shared by at least two donors. To remove PCR and sequencing errors, raw reads were error-corrected and collapsed into unique sequences using a nearest-neighbor algorithm that merged closely related sequences. Alignment of CDR3 sequences to IMGT reference sequences was used to assign V, D and J gene segments. For a sequence to be retained, a match of at least six nucleotides to both a V gene segment and a J gene segment was required. A rearrangement counted as productive if the CDR3 had no stop codons and remained in frame with V and J, and every other rearrangement counted as non-productive. Following IMGT convention, CDR3 was defined as the stretch from the second conserved V-encoded cysteine up to the conserved J-encoded phenylalanine. Sequences without an unambiguous match to a single V gene segment were excluded from the earlier analysis of 500 to 700 of the donors. An earlier analysis of a few hundred of the donors called V segments functional above 56.7% productive rearrangements and segregating when the between-donor standard deviation exceeded 5%. A statistical classification framework was built to diagnose cytomegalovirus status from the catalog of TCR beta chain sequences. A later analysis assigned V and J genes by comparing TCR nucleotide sequences with IMGT/GENE-DB human TR gene sequences. Using the TCRdist pipeline, a later analysis assigned CDR3 sequences along with most-parsimonious VDJ recombination scenarios. A later analysis defined each TCR beta chain by its CDR3 amino acid sequence plus V-gene family, and excluded reads lacking a unique V-gene family. To address suspected cross-contamination and a sequencing artifact, a later analysis removed 592 highly shared, low-generation-probability nucleotide sequences. A later analysis calculated a clonal expansion index for each public chain from normalized within-repertoire ranks of inferred template counts. In a later analysis, generation probabilities were computed with a VDJ recombination model fitted to out-of-frame rearrangements, and the resulting probabilities were checked against IGoR. In a later analysis, hypergeometric tests were used to score TCR-TCR, TCR-HLA and TCR-CMV co-occurrence, with a repertoire-size bias correction applied to TCR pairs. False discovery rates were estimated in a later analysis by permuting HLA or CMV assignments 20 times. In a later analysis, co-occurring TCRs were grouped with DBSCAN, and TCRdist sequence similarity was added when clustering was performed within HLA-allele-positive subsets. Repertoires with fewer than 30,000 or more than 120,000 public chains, plus five repertoires with anomalous nucleotide sharing, were excluded from co-occurrence clustering. The table comes from immuneACCESS by way of TCRdb, which keeps in-frame sequences with V and J called. Part of the clones is missing from these tables; in studies checked, under half for an unresolved V gene and the rest for unknown reasons. The V and J calls and clone size come from that table; D and trimming were worked out from the DNA. The sample contains about 100,000 clones, more than 65% of them found a single time. In total, the top ten clones hold under 5% of the sample.

The sequence derives from a woman aged 45 to 65 in good health and CMV-seropositive. Here the chain combines TRBV29-1 and TRBJ1-3; confidence is insufficient to name the D gene. The sequenced sample consisted of PBMCs. This receptor carries the CDR3 CSVTPRGRNTIYF. The DNA sequence is given as TGCAGCGTCACCCCTCGGGGTCGGAACACCATATATTTT. Joined to the reference TRBV29-1 and TRBJ1-3 proteins, this CDR3 gives the full variable domain: SAVISQKPSRDICQRGTSLTIQCQVDSQVTMMFWYRQQPGQSLTLIATANQGSEATYESGFVIDKFPISRPNLTFSTLTVSNMSPEDSSIYLCSVTPRGRNTIYFGEGSWLTVV.